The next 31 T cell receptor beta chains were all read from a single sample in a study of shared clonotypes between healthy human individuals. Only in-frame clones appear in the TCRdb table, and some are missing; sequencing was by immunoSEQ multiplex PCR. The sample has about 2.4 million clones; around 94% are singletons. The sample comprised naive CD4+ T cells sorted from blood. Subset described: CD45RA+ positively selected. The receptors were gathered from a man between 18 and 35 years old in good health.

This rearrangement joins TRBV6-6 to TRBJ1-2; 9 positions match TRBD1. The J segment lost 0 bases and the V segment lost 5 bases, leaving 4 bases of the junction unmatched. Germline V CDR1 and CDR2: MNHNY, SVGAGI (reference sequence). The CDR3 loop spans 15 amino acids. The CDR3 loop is CASSGRDRANYGYTF. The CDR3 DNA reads TGTGCCAGCAGTGGACGGGACAGGGCTAACTATGGCTACACCTTC.

The CDR3 DNA is TGTGCCAGCAGCTTGGGCCCGGTAAGCTCCTACGAGCAGTACTTC. It specifies CASSLGPVSSYEQYF. This sequence joins TRBV5-4 and TRBJ2-7; no clear D gene. Germline-derived CDR1 and CDR2 are SGHNT and YYREEE (reference sequence). Trimming removed 0 bases from V and 0 bases from J, with 10 bases in between. The CDR3 has 15 residues.

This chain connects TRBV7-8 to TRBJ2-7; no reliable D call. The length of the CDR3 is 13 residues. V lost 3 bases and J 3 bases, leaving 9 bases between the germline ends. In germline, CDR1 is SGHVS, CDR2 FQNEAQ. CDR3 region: CASSLVISYEQYF. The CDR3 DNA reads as TGTGCCAGCAGCTTGGTCATTAGCTACGAGCAGTACTTC.

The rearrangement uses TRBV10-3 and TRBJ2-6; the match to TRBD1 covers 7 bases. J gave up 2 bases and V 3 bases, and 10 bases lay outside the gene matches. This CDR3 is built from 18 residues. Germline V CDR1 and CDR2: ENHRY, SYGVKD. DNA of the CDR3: TGTGCCATCAGTGACCCCGACAGGGTAGTGACTGGGGCCAACGTCCTGACTTTC. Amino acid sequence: CAISDPDRVVTGANVLTF.

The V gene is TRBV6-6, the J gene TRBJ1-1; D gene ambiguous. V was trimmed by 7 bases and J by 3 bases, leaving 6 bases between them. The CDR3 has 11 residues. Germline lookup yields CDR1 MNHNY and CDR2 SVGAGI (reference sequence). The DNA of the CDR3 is TGTGCCAGCACCCCCGACACTGAAGCTTTCTTT. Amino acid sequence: CASTPDTEAFF.

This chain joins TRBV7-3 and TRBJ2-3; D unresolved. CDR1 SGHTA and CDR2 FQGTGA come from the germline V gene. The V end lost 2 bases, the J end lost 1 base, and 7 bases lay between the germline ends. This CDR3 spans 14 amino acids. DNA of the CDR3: TGTGCCAGCAGCTTAGTTGGCGGCACAGATACGCAGTATTTT. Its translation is CASSLVGGTDTQYF.

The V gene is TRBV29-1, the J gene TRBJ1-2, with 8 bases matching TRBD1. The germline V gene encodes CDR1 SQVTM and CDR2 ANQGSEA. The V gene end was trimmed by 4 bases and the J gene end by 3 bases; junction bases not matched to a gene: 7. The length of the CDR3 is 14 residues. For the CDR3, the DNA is TGCAGCGTTGCTCCAGGGGGCGCATACTATGGCTACACCTTC. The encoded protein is CSVAPGGAYYGYTF.

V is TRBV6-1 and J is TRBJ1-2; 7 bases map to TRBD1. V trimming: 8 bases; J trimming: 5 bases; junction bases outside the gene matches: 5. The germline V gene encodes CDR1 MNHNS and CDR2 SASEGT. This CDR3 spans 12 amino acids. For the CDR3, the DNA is TGTGCCAGCCATGGGACAGATTATGGCTACACCTTC. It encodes CASHGTDYGYTF.

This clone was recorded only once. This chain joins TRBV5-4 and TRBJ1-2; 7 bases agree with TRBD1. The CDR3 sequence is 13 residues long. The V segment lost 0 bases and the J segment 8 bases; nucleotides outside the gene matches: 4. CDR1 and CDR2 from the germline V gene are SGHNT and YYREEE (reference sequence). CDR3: CASSLAGTEGYTF. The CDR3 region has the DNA TGTGCCAGCAGCTTGGCTGGGACAGAAGGCTACACCTTC.

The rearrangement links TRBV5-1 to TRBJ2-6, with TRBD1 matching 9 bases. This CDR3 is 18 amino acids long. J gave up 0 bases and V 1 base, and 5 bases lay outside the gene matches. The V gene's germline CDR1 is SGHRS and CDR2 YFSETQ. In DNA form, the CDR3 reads TGCGCCAGCAGCTTGTGGACAGGGGCGAACTCTGGGGCCAACGTCCTGACTTTC. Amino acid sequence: CASSLWTGANSGANVLTF.

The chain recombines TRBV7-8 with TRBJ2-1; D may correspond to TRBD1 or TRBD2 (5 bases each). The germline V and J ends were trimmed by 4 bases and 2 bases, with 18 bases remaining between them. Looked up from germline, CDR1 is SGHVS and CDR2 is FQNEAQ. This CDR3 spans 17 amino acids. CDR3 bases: TGTGCCAGCAGCTCGCTCCGGTTCCTGGGGGCCTACAATGAGCAGTTCTTC. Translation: CASSSLRFLGAYNEQFF.

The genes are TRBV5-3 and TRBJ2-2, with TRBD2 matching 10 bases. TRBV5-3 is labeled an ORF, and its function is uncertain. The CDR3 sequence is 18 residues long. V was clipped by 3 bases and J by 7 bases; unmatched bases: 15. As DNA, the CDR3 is TGTGCCAGAAGCTCAAAGGGAAAATGGACTAGCGGTAACGGGGAGCTGTTTTTT. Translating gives CARSSKGKWTSGNGELFF.

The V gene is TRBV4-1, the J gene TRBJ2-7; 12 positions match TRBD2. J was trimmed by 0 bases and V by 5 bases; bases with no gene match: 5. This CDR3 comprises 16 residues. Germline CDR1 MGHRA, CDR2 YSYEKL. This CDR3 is CASSTRTSGNSYEQYF. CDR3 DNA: TGCGCCAGCAGCACTCGGACTAGCGGGAACTCCTACGAGCAGTACTTC.

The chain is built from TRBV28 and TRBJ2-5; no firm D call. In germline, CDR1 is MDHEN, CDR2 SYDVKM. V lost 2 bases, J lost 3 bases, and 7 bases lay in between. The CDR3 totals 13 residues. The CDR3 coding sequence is TGTGCCAGCAGTTTAATGCGCAAAGAGACCCAGTACTTC. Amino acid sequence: CASSLMRKETQYF.

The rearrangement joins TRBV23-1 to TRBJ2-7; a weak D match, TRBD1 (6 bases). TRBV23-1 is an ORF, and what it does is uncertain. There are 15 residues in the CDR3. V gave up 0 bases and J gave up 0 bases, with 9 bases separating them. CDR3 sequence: CASSQSWTASYEQYF. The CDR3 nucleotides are TGCGCCAGCAGTCAATCGTGGACAGCCTCCTACGAGCAGTACTTC.

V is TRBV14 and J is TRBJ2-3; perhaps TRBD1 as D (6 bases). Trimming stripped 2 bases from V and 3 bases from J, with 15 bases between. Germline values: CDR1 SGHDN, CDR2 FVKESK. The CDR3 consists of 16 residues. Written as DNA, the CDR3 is TGTGCCAGCAGCCAATTGGTCCAGAGGGGGACAGATACGCAGTATTTT. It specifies CASSQLVQRGTDTQYF.

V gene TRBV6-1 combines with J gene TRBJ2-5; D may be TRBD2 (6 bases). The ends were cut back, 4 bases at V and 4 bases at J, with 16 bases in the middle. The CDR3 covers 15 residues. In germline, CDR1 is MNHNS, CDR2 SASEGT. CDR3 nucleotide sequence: TGTGCCAGCAGTGCCGGGAGCCGGGCCTCAGAGACCCAGTACTTC. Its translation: CASSAGSRASETQYF.

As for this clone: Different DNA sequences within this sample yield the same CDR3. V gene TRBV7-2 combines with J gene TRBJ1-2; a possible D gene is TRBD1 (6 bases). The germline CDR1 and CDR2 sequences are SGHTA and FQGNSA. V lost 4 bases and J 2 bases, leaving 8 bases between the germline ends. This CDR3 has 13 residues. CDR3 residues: CASSSTGNYGYTF. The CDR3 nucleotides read TGTGCCAGCAGCTCCACAGGGAACTATGGCTACACCTTC.

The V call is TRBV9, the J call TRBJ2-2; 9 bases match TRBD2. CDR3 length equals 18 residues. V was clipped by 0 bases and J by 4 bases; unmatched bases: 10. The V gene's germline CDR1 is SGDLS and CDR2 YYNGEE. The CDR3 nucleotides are TGTGCCAGCAGCGTAGCTCGAGGTAGCGGGAGATCCACCGGGGAGCTGTTTTTT. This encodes CASSVARGSGRSTGELFF. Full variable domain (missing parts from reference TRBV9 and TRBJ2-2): DSGVTQTPKHLITATGQRVTLRCSPRSGDLSVYWYQQSLDQGLQFLIQYYNGEERAKGNILERFSAQQFPDLHSELNLSSLELGDSALYFCASSVARGSGRSTGELFFGEGSRLTVL.

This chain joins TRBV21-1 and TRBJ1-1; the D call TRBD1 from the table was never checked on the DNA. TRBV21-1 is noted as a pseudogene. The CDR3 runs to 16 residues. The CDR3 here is CASSKGQGAWSTEAFF. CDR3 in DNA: TGTGCCAGCAGCAAAGGACAGGGGGCATGGAGCACTGAAGCTTTCTTT.

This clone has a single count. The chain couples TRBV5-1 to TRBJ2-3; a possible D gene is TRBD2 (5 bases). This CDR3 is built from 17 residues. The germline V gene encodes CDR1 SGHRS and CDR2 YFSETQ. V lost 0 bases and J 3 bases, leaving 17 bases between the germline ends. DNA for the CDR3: TGCGCCAGCAGCTTGGCCAGACTACTAGAGCCTACAGATACGCAGTATTTT. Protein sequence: CASSLARLLEPTDTQYF.

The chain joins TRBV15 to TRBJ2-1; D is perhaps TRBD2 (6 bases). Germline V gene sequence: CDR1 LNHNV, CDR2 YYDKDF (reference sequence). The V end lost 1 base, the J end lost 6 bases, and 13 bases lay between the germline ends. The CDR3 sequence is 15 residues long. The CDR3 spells CATSRGTIGSNEQFF. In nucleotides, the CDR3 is TGTGCCACCAGCAGAGGGACTATCGGTTCCAATGAGCAGTTCTTC.

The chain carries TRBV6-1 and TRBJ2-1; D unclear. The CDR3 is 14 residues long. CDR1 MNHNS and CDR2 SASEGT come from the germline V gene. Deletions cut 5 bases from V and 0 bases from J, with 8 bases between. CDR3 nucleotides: TGTGCCAGCAGTACAGTAAGCTCCTACAATGAGCAGTTCTTC. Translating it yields CASSTVSSYNEQFF.

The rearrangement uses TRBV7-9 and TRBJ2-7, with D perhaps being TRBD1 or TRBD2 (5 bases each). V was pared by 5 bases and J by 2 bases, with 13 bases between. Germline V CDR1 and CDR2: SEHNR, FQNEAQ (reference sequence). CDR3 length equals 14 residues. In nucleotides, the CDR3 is TGTGCCAGCAGCCGCCGGGACCGACCCTACGAGCAGTACTTC. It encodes CASSRRDRPYEQYF.

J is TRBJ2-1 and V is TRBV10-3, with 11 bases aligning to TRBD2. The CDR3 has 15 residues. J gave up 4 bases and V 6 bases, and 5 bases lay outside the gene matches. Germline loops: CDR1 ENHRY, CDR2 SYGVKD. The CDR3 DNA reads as TGTGCCATCAGCCTACTAGCGGGAGAGTACAATGAGCAGTTCTTC. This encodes CAISLLAGEYNEQFF.

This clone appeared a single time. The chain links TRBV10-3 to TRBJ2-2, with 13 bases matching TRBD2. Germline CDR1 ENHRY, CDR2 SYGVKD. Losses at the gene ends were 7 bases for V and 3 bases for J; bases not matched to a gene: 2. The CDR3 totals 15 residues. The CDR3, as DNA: TGTGCCATCAACGGACTAGCGGGGGACACCGGGGAGCTGTTTTTT. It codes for CAINGLAGDTGELFF.

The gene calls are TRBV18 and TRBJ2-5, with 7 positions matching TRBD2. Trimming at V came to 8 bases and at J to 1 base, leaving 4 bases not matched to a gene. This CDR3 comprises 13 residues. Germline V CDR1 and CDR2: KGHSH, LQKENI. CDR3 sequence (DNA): TGTGCCAGCGCCCCGGGGGGCCAAGAGACCCAGTACTTC. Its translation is CASAPGGQETQYF.

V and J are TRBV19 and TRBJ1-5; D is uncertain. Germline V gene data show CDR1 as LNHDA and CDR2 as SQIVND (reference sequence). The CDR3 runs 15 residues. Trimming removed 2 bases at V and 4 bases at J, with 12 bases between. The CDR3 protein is CASSINGQENQPQHF. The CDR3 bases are TGTGCCAGTAGTATAAATGGGCAGGAGAATCAGCCCCAGCATTTT.

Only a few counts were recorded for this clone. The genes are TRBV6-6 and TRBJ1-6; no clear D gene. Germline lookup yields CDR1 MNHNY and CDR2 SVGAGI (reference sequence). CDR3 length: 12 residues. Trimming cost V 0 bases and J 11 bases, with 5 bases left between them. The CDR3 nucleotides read TGTGCCAGCAGTTACTCGATCCCACCCCTCCACTTT. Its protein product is CASSYSIPPLHF.

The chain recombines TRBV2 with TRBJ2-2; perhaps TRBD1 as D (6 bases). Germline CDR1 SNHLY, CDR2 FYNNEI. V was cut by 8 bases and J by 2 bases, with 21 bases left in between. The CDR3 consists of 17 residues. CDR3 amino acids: CASVGSGTPNNTGELFF. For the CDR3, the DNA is TGTGCCAGCGTTGGGTCCGGGACACCGAATAACACCGGGGAGCTGTTTTTT.

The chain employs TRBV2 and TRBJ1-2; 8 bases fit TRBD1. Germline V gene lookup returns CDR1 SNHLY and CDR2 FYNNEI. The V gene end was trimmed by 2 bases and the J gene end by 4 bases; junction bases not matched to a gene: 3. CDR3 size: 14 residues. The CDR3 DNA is TGTGCCAGCAGTGAAAGACAGGGGACCTATGGCTACACCTTC. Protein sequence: CASSERQGTYGYTF.